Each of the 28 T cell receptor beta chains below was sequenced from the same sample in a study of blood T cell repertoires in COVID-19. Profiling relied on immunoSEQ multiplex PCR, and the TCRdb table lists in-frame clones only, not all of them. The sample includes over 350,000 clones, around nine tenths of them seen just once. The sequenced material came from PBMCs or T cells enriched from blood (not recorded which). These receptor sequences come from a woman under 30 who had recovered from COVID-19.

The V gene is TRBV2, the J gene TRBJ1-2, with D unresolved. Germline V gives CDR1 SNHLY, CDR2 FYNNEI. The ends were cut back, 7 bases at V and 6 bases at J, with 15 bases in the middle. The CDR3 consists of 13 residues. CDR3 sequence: CASISGYYDGYTF. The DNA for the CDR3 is TGTGCCAGCATTTCCGGTTACTACGATGGCTACACCTTC. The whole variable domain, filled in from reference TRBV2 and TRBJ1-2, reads EPEVTQTPSHQVTQMGQEVILRCVPISNHLYFYWYRQILGQKVEFLVSFYNNEISEKSEIFDDQFSVERPDGSNFTLKIRSTKLEDSAMYFCASISGYYDGYTFGSGTRLTVV.

The CDR3, as DNA: TGTGCCAGCAGTGCCCTGGCAGCAGATACGCAGTATTTT. Translation gives CASSALAADTQYF. The chain couples TRBV6-4 to TRBJ2-3; no reliable D call. Per germline, CDR1 MRHNA and CDR2 SNTAGT. Trimming removed 4 bases from V and 4 bases from J, with 9 bases in between. The CDR3 covers 13 residues.

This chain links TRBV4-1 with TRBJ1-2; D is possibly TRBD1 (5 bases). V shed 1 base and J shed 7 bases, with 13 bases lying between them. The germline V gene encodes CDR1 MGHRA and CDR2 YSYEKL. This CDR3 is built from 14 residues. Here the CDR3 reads CASSQVGALGGYTF. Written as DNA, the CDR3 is TGCGCCAGCAGCCAAGTTGGGGCTCTCGGTGGCTACACCTTC.

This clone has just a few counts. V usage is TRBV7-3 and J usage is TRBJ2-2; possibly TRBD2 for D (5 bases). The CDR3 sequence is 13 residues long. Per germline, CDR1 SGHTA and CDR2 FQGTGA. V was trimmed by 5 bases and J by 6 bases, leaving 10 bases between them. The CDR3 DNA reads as TGTGCCAGCAGCCGTCGGGAAGCCGGGGAGCTGTTTTTT. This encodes CASSRREAGELFF.

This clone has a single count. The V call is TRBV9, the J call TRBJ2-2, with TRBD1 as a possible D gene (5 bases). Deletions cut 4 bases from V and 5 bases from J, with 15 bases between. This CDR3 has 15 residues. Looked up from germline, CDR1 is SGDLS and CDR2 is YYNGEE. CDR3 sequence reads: CASSPHIQDTGELFF. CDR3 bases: TGTGCCAGCAGCCCACATATACAGGATACCGGGGAGCTGTTTTTT.

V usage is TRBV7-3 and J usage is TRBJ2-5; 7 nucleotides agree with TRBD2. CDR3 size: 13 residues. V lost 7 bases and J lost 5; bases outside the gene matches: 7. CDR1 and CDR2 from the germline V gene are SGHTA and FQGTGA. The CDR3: CASKAGPWETQYF. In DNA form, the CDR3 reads TGTGCCAGCAAAGCGGGGCCATGGGAGACCCAGTACTTC.

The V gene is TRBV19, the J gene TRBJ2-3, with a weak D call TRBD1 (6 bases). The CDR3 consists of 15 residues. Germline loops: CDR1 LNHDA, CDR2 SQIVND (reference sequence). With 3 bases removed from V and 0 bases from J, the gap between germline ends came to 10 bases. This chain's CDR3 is CASSIMGASTDTQYF. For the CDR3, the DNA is TGTGCCAGTAGTATTATGGGGGCCAGCACAGATACGCAGTATTTT.

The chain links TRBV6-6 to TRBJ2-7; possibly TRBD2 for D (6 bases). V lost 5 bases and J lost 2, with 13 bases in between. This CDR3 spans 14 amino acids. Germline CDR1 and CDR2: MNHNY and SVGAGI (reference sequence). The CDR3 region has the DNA TGTGCCAGCAGTCGACCGGGACTCACCTACGAGCAGTACTTC. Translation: CASSRPGLTYEQYF.

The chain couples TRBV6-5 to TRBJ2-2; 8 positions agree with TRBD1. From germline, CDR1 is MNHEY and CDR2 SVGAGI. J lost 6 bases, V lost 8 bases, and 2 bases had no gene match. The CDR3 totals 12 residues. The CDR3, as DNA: TGTGCCAGCGGACAGGGCTCCGGGGAGCTGTTTTTT. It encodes CASGQGSGELFF.

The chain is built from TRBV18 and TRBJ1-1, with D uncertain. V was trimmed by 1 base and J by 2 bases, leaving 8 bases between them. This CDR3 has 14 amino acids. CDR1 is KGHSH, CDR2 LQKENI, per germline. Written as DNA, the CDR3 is TGTGCCAGCTCACCACAGGAGCTTAACACTGAAGCTTTCTTT. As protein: CASSPQELNTEAFF.

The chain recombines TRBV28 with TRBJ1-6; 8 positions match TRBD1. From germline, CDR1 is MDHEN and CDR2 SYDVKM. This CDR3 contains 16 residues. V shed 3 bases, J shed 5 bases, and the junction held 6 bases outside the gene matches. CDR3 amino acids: CASSLPRQGHNSPLHF. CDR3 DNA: TGTGCCAGCAGTTTGCCGCGACAGGGGCATAATTCACCCCTCCACTTT.

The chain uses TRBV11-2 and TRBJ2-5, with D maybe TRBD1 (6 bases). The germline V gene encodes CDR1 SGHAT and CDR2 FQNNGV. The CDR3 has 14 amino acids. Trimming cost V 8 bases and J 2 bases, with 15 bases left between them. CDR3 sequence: CASSQGGMQETQYF. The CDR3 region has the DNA TGTGCCAGCTCCCAAGGGGGTATGCAAGAGACCCAGTACTTC. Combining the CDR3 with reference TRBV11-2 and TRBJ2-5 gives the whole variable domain EAGVAQSPRYKIIEKRQSVAFWCNPISGHATLYWYQQILGQGPKLLIQFQNNGVVDDSQLPKDRFSAERLKGVDSTLKIQPAKLEDSAVYLCASSQGGMQETQYFGPGTRLLVL.

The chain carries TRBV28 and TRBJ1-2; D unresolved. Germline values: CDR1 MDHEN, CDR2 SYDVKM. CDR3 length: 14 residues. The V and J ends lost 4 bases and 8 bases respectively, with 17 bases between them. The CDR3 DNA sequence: TGTGCCAGCAGTTCCGAACTCGTACCCCTGGGCTACACCTTC. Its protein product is CASSSELVPLGYTF.

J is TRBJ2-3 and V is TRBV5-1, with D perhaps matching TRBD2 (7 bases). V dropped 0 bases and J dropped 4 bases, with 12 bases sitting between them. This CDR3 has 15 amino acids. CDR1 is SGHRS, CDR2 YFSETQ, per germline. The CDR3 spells CASSLGPGGADTQYF. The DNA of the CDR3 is TGCGCCAGCAGCTTGGGTCCGGGGGGCGCAGATACGCAGTATTTT.

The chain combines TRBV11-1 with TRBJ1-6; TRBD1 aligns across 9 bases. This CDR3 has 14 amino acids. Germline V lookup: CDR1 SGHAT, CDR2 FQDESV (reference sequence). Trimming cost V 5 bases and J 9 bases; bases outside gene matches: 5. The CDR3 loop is CASSPSDRGSPLHF. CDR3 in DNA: TGTGCCAGCAGCCCCTCGGACAGGGGTTCACCCCTCCACTTT.

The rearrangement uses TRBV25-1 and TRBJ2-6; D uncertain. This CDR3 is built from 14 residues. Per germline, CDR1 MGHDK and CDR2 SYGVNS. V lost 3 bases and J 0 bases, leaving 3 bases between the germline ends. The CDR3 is CASSDSSGANVLTF. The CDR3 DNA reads TGTGCCAGCAGTGATAGCTCTGGGGCCAACGTCCTGACTTTC. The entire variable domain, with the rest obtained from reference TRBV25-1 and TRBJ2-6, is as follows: EADIYQTPRYLVIGTGKKITLECSQTMGHDKMYWYQQDPGMELHLIHYSYGVNSTEKGDLSSESTVSRIRTEHFPLTLESARPSHTSQYLCASSDSSGANVLTFGAGSRLTVL.

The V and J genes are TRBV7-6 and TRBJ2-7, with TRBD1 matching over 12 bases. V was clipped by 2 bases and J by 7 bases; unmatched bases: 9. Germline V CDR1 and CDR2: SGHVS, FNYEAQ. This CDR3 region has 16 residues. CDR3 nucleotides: TGTGCCAGCAGCTTACCGACGGGACAGGGGGCGGGTGAGCAGTACTTC. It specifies CASSLPTGQGAGEQYF.

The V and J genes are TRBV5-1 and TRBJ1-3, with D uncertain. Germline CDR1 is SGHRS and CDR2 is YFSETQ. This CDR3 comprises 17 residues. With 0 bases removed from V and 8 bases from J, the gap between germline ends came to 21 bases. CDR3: CASSLDGGARSGDTIYF. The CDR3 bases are TGCGCCAGCAGCTTGGATGGCGGTGCCCGTTCGGGAGACACCATATATTTT.

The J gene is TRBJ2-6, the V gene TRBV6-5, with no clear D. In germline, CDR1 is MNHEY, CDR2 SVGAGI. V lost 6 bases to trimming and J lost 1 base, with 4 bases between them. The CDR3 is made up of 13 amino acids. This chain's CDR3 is CASSTSGANVLTF. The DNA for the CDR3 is TGTGCCAGCAGCACATCTGGGGCCAACGTCCTGACTTTC.

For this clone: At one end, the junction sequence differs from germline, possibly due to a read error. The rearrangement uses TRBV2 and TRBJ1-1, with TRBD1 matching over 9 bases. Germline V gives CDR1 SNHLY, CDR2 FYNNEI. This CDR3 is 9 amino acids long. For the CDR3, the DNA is TGTGCCGGACGGGACAGGGTTCTCTTT. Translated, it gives CAGRDRVLF.

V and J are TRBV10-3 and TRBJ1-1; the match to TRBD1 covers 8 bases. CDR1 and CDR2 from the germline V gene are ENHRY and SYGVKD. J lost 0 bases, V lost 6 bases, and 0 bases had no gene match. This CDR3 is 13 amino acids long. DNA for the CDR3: TGTGCCATCAGACAGGGGGTGAACACTGAAGCTTTCTTT. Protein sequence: CAIRQGVNTEAFF.

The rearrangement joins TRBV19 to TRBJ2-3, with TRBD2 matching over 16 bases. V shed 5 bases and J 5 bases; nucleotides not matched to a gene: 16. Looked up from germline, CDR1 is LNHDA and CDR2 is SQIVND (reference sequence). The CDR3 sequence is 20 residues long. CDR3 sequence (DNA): TGTGCCAGTAGTTTCACATCCGGGACTAGCGGGGGGGCTGTTATAGATACGCAGTATTTT. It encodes CASSFTSGTSGGAVIDTQYF.

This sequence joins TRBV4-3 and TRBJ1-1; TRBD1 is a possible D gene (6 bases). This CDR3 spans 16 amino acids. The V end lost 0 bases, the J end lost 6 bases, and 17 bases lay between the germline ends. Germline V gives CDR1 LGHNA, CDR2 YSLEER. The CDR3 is CASSQDGSPGGPEAFF. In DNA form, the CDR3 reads TGCGCCAGCAGCCAAGATGGGAGCCCGGGGGGGCCTGAAGCTTTCTTT.

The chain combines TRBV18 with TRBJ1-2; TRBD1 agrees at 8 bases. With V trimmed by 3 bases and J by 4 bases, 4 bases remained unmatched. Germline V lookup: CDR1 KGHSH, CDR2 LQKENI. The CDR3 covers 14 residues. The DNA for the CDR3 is TGTGCCAGCTCACCGGGAGACAGGGGCTATGGCTACACCTTC. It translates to CASSPGDRGYGYTF.

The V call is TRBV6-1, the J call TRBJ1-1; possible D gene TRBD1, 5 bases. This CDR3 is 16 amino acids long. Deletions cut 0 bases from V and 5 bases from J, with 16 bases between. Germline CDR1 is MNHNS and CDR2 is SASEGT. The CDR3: CASSEAARQYWTEAFF. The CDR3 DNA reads TGTGCCAGCAGTGAAGCGGCCCGACAGTATTGGACTGAAGCTTTCTTT.

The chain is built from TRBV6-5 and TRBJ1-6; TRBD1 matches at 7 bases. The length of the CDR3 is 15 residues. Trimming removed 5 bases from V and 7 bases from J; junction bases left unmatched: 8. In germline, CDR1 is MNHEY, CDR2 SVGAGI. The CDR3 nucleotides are TGTGCCAGCAGTATCAACAGGGGATGGAATTCACCCCTCCACTTT. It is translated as CASSINRGWNSPLHF.

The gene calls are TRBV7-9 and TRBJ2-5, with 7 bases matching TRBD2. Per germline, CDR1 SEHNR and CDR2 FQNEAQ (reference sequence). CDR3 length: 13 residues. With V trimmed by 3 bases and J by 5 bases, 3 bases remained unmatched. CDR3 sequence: CASSFRGGETQYF. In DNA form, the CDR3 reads TGTGCCAGCAGCTTTCGGGGAGGGGAGACCCAGTACTTC. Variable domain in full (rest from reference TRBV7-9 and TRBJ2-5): DTGVSQNPRHKITKRGQNVTFRCDPISEHNRLYWYRQTLGQGPEFLTYFQNEAQLEKSRLLSDRFSAERPKGSFSTLEIQRTEQGDSAMYLCASSFRGGETQYFGPGTRLLVL.

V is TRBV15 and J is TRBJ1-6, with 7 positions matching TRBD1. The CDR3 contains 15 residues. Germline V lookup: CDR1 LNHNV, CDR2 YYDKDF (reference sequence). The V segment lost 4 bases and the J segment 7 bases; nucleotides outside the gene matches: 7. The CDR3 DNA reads TGTGCCACCAGCATTGGGGCCAGGGGGAATTCACCCCTCCACTTT. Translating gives CATSIGARGNSPLHF.